This T cell receptor (beta chain) emerged from a study of shared clonotypes between healthy human individuals. The CDR3 loop spans 16 amino acids. Per germline, CDR1 SGHNT and CDR2 YYREEE (reference sequence). With 4 bases clipped from V and 5 bases from J, the junction kept 8 bases outside the gene matches. Sequencing used immunoSEQ multiplex PCR; TCRdb keeps in-frame clones, though not all of them. In the table there are about 2.4 million clones, 93% of which are singletons. V usage is TRBV5-4 and J usage is TRBJ2-2, with TRBD1 matching over 10 bases. The sequencing input was naive CD4+ T cells from PBMCs. Subset here: CD45RA+ positively selected. The sequence came from a man between 18 and 35 years old in good health. Some clones in this sample may be carry-over from other donors' samples. CDR3 in amino acids: CASSGAGTGVTGELFF. The DNA of the CDR3 is TGTGCCAGCAGCGGGGCCGGGACAGGGGTAACCGGGGAGCTGTTTTTT.